One T cell receptor (beta chain) is described in this entry. The entry originates in a study of sequential checkpoint blockade in melanoma. Study in general: Maintenance nivolumab came after either treatment sequence. Matched biopsies came pretreatment and at week 13 for 20 to 25 patients.

Treatment meaning: randomized to nivolumab then ipilimumab (arm A) or the reverse (arm B). Trimming at V came to 2 bases and at J to 6 bases, leaving 13 bases not matched to a gene. This CDR3 spans 16 amino acids. The germline V gene has CDR1 MDHEN and CDR2 SYDVKM. Clones were read by immunoSEQ multiplex PCR, and TCRdb kept only the in-frame ones, dropping some. The sample lists 6,000 to 6,500 clones; roughly 27% were seen once. Sequences were derived from tumor tissue (inferred from file names), sampled from a patient given nivolumab and ipilimumab in sequence. This clonotype was sampled from a human donor with melanoma. The chain couples TRBV28 to TRBJ2-7; 7 bases line up with TRBD2. CDR3 sequence reads: CASSLTSGTGVGEQYF. The CDR3 region has the DNA TGTGCCAGCAGTTTAACCAGCGGGACTGGGGTGGGCGAGCAGTACTTC. The whole variable domain, filled in from reference TRBV28 and TRBJ2-7, reads DVKVTQSSRYLVKRTGEKVFLECVQDMDHENMFWYRQDPGLGLRLIYFSYDVKMKEKGDIPEGYSVSREKKERFSLILESASTNQTSMYLCASSLTSGTGVGEQYFGPGTRLTVT.